A selection of T cell receptor beta chains follows, all from one sample in a study of blood T cells in healthy people across ages. TCRdb reprocessed the 5' RACE reads via MiXCR and lists one record per CDR3 protein. The sample carries about 570,000 distinct CDR3 sequences, 27% recorded once. Sample: blood. These receptors were obtained from a woman in her 70s in good health. Each CDR3 is given with its conserved first and last residue. D genes are given only for firm matches. Size is stated for part of the rows, as once, few or many counts, or as a class when the clone is expanded.

V	J	size	D	CDR3	DNA
TRBV5-1	TRBJ1-4	-	-	CASSSPQGANEKLFF	TGCGCCAGCAGCTCACCACAGGGAGCTAATGAAAAACTGTTTTTT
TRBV6-2/TRBV6-3	TRBJ2-7	-	-	CASTLRDSTGEQYF	TGTGCCAGCACCCTACGGGACTCGACCGGCGAGCAGTACTTC
TRBV6-1	TRBJ2-7	few	TRBD1	CASCGQGVRYEQYF	TGTGCCAGCTGCGGACAGGGCGTTCGGTACGAGCAGTACTTC
TRBV6-6	TRBJ2-7	few	-	CASSSNRQVPVRDF	TGTGCCAGCAGTTCTAACCGACAGGTCCCGGTCCGGGACTTC
TRBV7-2	TRBJ2-1	-	-	CASSLKVQLQSSYNEQFF	TGTGCCAGCAGCTTAAAGGTACAGCTTCAGAGCTCCTACAATGAGCAGTTCTTC
TRBV9	TRBJ1-1	-	-	CASSVEPGRVEAEAFF	TGTGCCAGCAGCGTAGAGCCGGGCAGGGTTGAAGCTGAAGCTTTCTTT
TRBV5-1	TRBJ1-2	-	-	CASSLGQAAGYGYTF	TGCGCCAGCAGCTTGGGACAGGCAGCGGGCTATGGCTACACCTTC
TRBV7-2	TRBJ2-1	-	-	CASTPWGVSYNEQFF	TGTGCCAGCACCCCATGGGGGGTCTCCTACAATGAGCAGTTCTTC
TRBV6-6	TRBJ1-2	few	TRBD1	CASRERDSNYGYTF	TGTGCCAGCAGGGAGAGGGACAGTAATTATGGCTACACCTTC
TRBV7-2	TRBJ2-1	once	TRBD2	CASSQSGTAYNEQFF	TGTGCCAGCAGCCAAAGCGGGACCGCCTACAATGAGCAGTTCTTC
TRBV7-9	TRBJ1-3	few	-	CASSLEVSGNTIYF	TGTGCCAGCAGCTTAGAGGTTTCTGGAAACACCATATATTTT
TRBV20-1	TRBJ1-2	few	TRBD1	CSADPADRVGYGYTF	TGCAGTGCGGACCCGGCGGACAGGGTTGGATATGGCTACACCTTC
TRBV7-2	TRBJ2-2	-	TRBD1	CASSRTGGADGELFF	TGTGCCAGCAGTCGGACAGGGGGCGCGGACGGGGAGCTGTTTTTT
TRBV12-3/TRBV12-4	TRBJ2-3	few	-	CASSSVGGQSDTQYF	TGTGCCAGCAGCTCGGTGGGGGGCCAGTCAGATACGCAGTATTTT
TRBV5-5	TRBJ2-5	-	-	CASSLEGFGQETQYF	TGTGCCAGCAGCTTGGAGGGGTTCGGACAAGAGACCCAGTACTTC
TRBV29-1	TRBJ2-1	-	TRBD1	CSLEGGQGYRNEQFF	TGCAGCCTTGAAGGGGGACAGGGGTATAGGAATGAGCAGTTCTTC
TRBV29-1	TRBJ1-4	few	-	CSVDAVGSEKLFF	TGCAGCGTTGATGCGGTCGGGAGCGAAAAACTGTTTTTT
TRBV7-3	TRBJ1-1	-	-	CASSPLNTGTEAFF	TGTGCCAGCAGCCCTCTAAATACCGGGACTGAAGCTTTCTTT
TRBV5-1	TRBJ2-7	-	TRBD2	CASSKTSGGAHEQYF	TGCGCCAGCAGCAAAACTAGCGGGGGGGCCCACGAGCAGTACTTC